This TCR beta chain stems from a study of T cell repertoires in cytomegalovirus infection. This clonotype appeared a few times. Its antigen remains unidentified. TCRdb independently ran MiXCR on the reads; one entry per CDR3 protein. The top ten hold 80% to 90% of the sample, which has approximately 120,000 distinct CDR3 sequences, roughly 30% seen once. This CDR3 is 17 amino acids long. V was shortened by 2 bases and J by 0 bases, with 14 bases between the two germline ends. The TCR sequence derives from a human donor in good health (CMV status not recorded). Some clones in this sample may be carry-over from other donors' samples. The material sequenced was CD8+ T cells from cultured PBMCs, taken from culture after CMV antigen stimulation. The chain is built from TRBV12-3 or TRBV12-4 and TRBJ2-1; maybe TRBD2 (7 bases). The CDR3 DNA follows: TGTGCCAGCAGTTTATATGGGGGGGCCATCTCCTACAATGAGCAGTTCTTC. Protein sequence: CASSLYGGAISYNEQFF.